The clone carrying this T cell receptor beta chain was observed many times. Its specificity is not known. Germline trimming cut 1 base from V and 2 bases from J; bases unmatched to any gene: 2. This CDR3 region has 15 residues. The V gene's germline CDR1 is KGHDR and CDR2 SFDVKD. This sample is part of a study of T cells in Graves' hyperthyroidism and ophthalmopathy. Study-wide points: Researchers found most expanded thyroid clonotypes above 0.001 in blood as well.

RNA transcripts were the template for amplifying TCR beta CDR3 regions. Primed by the HTBI set, a first-round RT-PCR was run on the TCR CDR3. TCRdb recomputed calls from the multiplex PCR reads with MiXCR, one row per CDR3 protein. The table includes 200,000 to 250,000 distinct CDR3 sequences, around 26% detected once. Orbital computed tomography, thyroid ultrasound, serum thyroxine and TRAb, and clinical symptoms together informed the diagnoses. The chain is built from TRBV24-1 and TRBJ2-5; 8 bases line up with TRBD1. Sequencing was carried out using blood. The source is a woman between 35 and 50 years old with Graves' ophthalmopathy. The DNA of the CDR3 is TGTGCCACCAGTGATTTCGGGACAGGACAAGAGACCCAGTACTTC. Protein sequence: CATSDFGTGQETQYF.